This T cell receptor beta chain was retrieved from a study of PD-1 blockade in classical Hodgkin lymphoma (dated by TCRdb to about 2020). Some background on the complete study: Nivolumab dosing was 3 mg/kg intravenously every 2 weeks, continuing until either disease progression or unacceptable toxicity. To define a peripheral blood immune signature of response to PD-1 blockade in classical Hodgkin lymphoma, the study combined TCR beta sequencing with CyTOF.

Genomic DNA was isolated using the Qiagen DNeasy kit from unsorted PBMCs as well as from negatively selected CD4+ and CD8+ fractions. Amplification of TCR beta CDR3 regions was done by immunoSEQ multiplex PCR with primers that anneal to V and J segments. Amplification bias was minimized using a synthetic immune receptor repertoire, and residual bias was removed computationally after sequencing. On the study's bioinformatics: Custom Python scripts were used to quantify repertoire diversity as the Shannon entropy index. The unsorted, CD4+ and CD8+ repertoires were each analyzed separately, with the exception of combined analyses, where CD4+ and CD8+ sequences were merged in silico. Clonal expansion was defined as at least a 2-fold frequency increase after treatment relative to C1D1, with a pseudocount of 0.5 for undetected baseline clones. Singleton clones were defined as clones with 0 or 1 copy at C1D1, and non-singleton clones were defined as clones with 2 or more copies. By matching protein sequences in sorted samples from the same patient, clones expanded in unsorted samples were annotated as CD4+, CD8+ or unknown. Diversity changes from C1D1 to C4D1 were tested in paired samples using Wilcoxon tests. In its TCRdb copy, this immuneACCESS table keeps in-frame sequences only and misses some clones. Where compared with another copy, unresolved V genes explain less than half of these, and the others have no known cause. D and trimming come from the DNA, and the V and J calls and clone size come from that table. A total of about 28,000 clones appear in this sample, about 90% of them only once. 6.7% of the sample is in the top ten clones.

As regards this clone: This receptor's antigen is unknown. No per-base quality is available; no much larger clone lies one base away.

Here V drops 2 bases and J drops 3 bases, and the junction holds 4 bases not matched to any gene. From the germline V gene, CDR1 is MDHEN and CDR2 is SYDVKM. The cysteine opens and the phenylalanine closes a CDR3 of 14 amino acids. The DNA shown is the 42-base CDR3, in frame from base 1. The meaning of the sample's time point label: cycle 1 day 1 (C1D1), immediately before nivolumab initiation. All trial patients had relapsed after autologous stem cell transplantation, with cohorts A, B and C differing in prior brentuximab vedotin exposure. A Miltenyi CD8+ T cell isolation kit was used for magnetic negative selection to purify CD8+ T cells from thawed PBMCs. A total of under 70 patients with relapsed/refractory classical Hodgkin lymphoma made up the trial cohort, and each patient's best overall response was complete response, partial response or progressive disease. Single-agent nivolumab was administered to trial patients in the multi-cohort phase II CheckMate 205 trial. Best overall response was determined by an independent review committee according to the 2007 International Working Group response criteria. PBMCs from the trial were collected at three points: immediately before nivolumab initiation (C1D1), and during therapy at cycle 2 day 1 and cycle 4 day 1. Peripheral blood was collected in 8 mL Vacutainer Cell Preparation Tubes, from which PBMCs were isolated by centrifugation and then cryopreserved. Purified CD4+ and CD8+ fractions were prepared only for cases where an additional PBMC sample was available. Magnetically labelled cells were removed on LS columns in a quadroMACS separator, and the flow-through was collected as the purified fraction.

Study-level results and caveats: Trial patients achieving complete response had baseline diversity similar to newly diagnosed patients, whereas partial responders and progressors had significantly lower diversity. Baseline TCR diversity was reported as lower in newly diagnosed patients than in healthy donors, and lower still in relapsed/refractory patients. Only a single clinical trial cohort was studied, and what caused the repertoire differences, possibly disease activity or prior therapy, remained undefined. Patients starting nivolumab less than 1 year after ASCT had lower diversity and were excluded from later analyses to avoid confounding by immune reconstitution. CD4+ but not CD8+ TCR diversity rose significantly by C4D1 (p=0.0027 vs p=0.16), most apparent in complete responders (p=0.02).

This receptor was taken from a human donor with classical Hodgkin lymphoma. In this chain, TRBV28 is recombined with TRBJ2-7; 7 nucleotides in the junction match TRBD1. Sequencing was performed on CD8+ T cells from blood, taken at baseline. The sequence in DNA is TGTGCCAGCAGTTTAGGACAGGTCTACTACGAGCAGTACTTC. Its protein reads: CASSLGQVYYEQYF.